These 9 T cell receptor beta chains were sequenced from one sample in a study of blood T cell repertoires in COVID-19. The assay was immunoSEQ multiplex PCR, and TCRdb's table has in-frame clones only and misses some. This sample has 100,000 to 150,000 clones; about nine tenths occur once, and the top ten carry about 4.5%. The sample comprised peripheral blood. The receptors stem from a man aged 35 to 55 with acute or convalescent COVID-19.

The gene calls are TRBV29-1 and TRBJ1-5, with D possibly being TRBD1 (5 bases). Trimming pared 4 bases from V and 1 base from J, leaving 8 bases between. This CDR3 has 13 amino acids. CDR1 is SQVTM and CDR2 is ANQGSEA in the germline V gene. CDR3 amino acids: CSVADTSNQPQHF. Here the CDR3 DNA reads TGCAGCGTTGCGGACACAAGCAATCAGCCCCAGCATTTT.

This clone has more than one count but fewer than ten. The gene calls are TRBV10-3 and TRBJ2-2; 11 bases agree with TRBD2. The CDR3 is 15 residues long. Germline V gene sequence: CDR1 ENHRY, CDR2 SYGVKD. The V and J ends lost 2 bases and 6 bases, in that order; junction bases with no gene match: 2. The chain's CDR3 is CAISEASGGSGELFF. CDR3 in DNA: TGTGCCATCAGTGAGGCTAGCGGGGGGTCCGGGGAGCTGTTTTTT.

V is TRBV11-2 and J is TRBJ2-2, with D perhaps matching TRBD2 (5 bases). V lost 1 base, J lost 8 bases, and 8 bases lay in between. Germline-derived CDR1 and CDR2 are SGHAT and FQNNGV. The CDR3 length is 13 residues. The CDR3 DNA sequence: TGTGCCAGCAGCTTAGGGCCGGGGGGGGAGCTGTTTTTT. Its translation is CASSLGPGGELFF.

The CDR3 reads CASSSPSGGAFF. The CDR3 DNA reads as TGTGCCAGCAGCTCCCCCTCGGGGGGAGCTTTCTTT. The J gene is TRBJ1-1, the V gene TRBV7-9; D might be TRBD1 (5 bases). Germline V gives CDR1 SEHNR, CDR2 FQNEAQ (reference sequence). Trimming cost V 4 bases and J 10 bases, with 13 bases left between them. This CDR3 region has 12 residues.

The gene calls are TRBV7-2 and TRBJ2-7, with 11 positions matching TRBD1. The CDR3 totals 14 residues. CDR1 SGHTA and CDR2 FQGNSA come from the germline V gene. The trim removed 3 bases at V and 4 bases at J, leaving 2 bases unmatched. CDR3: CASSLDRGRYEQYF. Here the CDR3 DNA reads TGTGCCAGCAGCTTGGACAGGGGGCGATACGAGCAGTACTTC.

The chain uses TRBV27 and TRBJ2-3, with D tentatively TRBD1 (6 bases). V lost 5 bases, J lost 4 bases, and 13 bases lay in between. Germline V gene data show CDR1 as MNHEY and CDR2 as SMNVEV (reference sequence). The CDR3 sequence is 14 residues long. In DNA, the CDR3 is TGTGCCAGCAGTGAAACAGGGATGGCAGATACGCAGTATTTT. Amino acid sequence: CASSETGMADTQYF.

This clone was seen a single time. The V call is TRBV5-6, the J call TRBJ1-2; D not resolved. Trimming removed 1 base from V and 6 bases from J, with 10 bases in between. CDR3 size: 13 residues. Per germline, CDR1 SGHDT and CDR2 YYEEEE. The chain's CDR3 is CASSLFSGDGYTF. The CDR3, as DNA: TGTGCCAGCAGCTTGTTTTCGGGAGATGGCTACACCTTC.

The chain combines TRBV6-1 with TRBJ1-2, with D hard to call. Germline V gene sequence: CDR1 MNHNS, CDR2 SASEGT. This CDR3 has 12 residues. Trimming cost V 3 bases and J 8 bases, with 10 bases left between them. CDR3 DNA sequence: TGTGCCAGCAGTGACGGACTGGGAGGCTACACCTTC. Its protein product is CASSDGLGGYTF.

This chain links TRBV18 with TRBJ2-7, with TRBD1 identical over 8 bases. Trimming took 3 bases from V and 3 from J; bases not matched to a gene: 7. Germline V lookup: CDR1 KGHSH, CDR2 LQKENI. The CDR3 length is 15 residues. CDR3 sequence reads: CASSPRGQGGYEQYF. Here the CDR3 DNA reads TGTGCCAGCTCACCCCGAGGACAGGGTGGCTACGAGCAGTACTTC.